These T cell receptor beta chains were read from a single sample in a study of blood T cell repertoires in COVID-19. The repertoire was sequenced with immunoSEQ multiplex PCR; TCRdb's copy has only in-frame clones and lacks some. In the table there are approximately 100,000 clones, 80% to 95% of which are singletons. The sequencing input was peripheral blood. The receptors come from a middle-aged man with active COVID-19. Each CDR3 is given with its conserved first and last residue. A D gene is named only where the DNA matches it firmly. The size field is filled for only some rows; it gives once, few, many or a size class.

V gene	J gene	CDR3 length	clone size	D gene	CDR3 protein	CDR3 DNA
TRBV4-2	TRBJ1-2	15	.	TRBD1	CASSQARDSNYGYTF	TGTGCCAGCAGCCAAGCACGGGACAGTAACTATGGCTACACCTTC
TRBV6-5	TRBJ1-2	15	.	.	CASSYGGILNYGYTF	TGTGCCAGCAGTTACGGCGGGATCCTTAACTATGGCTACACCTTC
TRBV5-4	TRBJ2-1	15	.	TRBD1	CASSSGGREVREQFF	TGTGCCAGCAGCTCAGGGGGTAGGGAAGTCCGTGAGCAGTTCTTC
TRBV11-2	TRBJ1-2	13	.	.	CASSPMAGYGYTF	TGTGCCAGCAGCCCTATGGCGGGGTATGGCTACACCTTC
TRBV11-2	TRBJ2-2	14	.	.	CASSPGVNTGELFF	TGTGCCAGCAGTCCCGGGGTGAACACCGGGGAGCTGTTTTTT
TRBV30	TRBJ2-1	14	.	TRBD2	CAWSTVAGYNEQFF	TGTGCCTGGAGTACGGTAGCGGGTTACAATGAGCAGTTCTTC
TRBV24-1	TRBJ2-7	16	.	TRBD1	CATSEAGTGKSYEQYF	TGTGCCACCAGTGAGGCCGGGACAGGGAAGTCTTACGAGCAGTACTTC
TRBV7-8	TRBJ2-3	16	.	.	CASSLVTGRSTDTQYF	TGTGCCAGCAGCTTAGTGACGGGTAGGAGCACAGATACGCAGTATTTT
TRBV5-1	TRBJ1-4	15	.	TRBD1	CASSPGQGTGEKLFF	TGCGCCAGCAGCCCCGGACAGGGAACAGGGGAAAAACTGTTTTTT
TRBV7-9	TRBJ1-5	15	few	TRBD1	CASSPGQSSSQPQHF	TGTGCCAGCAGCCCGGGACAGAGCTCCAGTCAGCCCCAGCATTTT
TRBV19	TRBJ1-6	13	.	.	CASRRQSSSPLHF	TGTGCCAGCCGAAGACAGTCCAGTTCACCCCTCCACTTT
TRBV7-2	TRBJ1-2	13	.	.	CAAPAGVGVGYTF	TGTGCCGCCCCGGCGGGGGTCGGGGTTGGCTACACCTTC
TRBV9	TRBJ1-2	13	once	.	CASSVGQGYGYTF	TGTGCCAGCAGCGTAGGGCAGGGTTATGGCTACACCTTC
TRBV9	TRBJ2-3	18	.	.	CASSAASGTEPNPDTQYF	TGTGCCAGCAGCGCCGCCTCCGGGACTGAACCAAATCCAGATACGCAGTATTTT
TRBV5-1	TRBJ2-1	15	.	TRBD1	CASSTGQLPYNEQFF	TGCGCCAGCAGCACGGGACAGCTACCCTACAATGAGCAGTTCTTC
TRBV25-1	TRBJ1-2	14	.	TRBD1	CASTRAGTVSGYTF	TGTGCCAGCACTCGCGCCGGGACAGTGTCCGGCTACACCTTC
TRBV28	TRBJ1-1	15	.	TRBD1	CASSTRDRVGTEAFF	TGTGCCAGCAGCACTAGGGACAGGGTAGGTACTGAAGCTTTCTTT
TRBV5-1	TRBJ2-3	14	.	TRBD2	CASGREDPTDTQYF	TGCGCCAGCGGGCGGGAGGATCCCACAGATACGCAGTATTTT
TRBV30	TRBJ2-7	13	.	.	CAWSHRVGYEQYF	TGTGCCTGGAGTCACAGGGTGGGCTACGAGCAGTACTTC
TRBV6-1	TRBJ2-1	12	.	.	CASSTRGSEQFF	TGTGCCAGCAGTACCCGGGGGTCGGAGCAGTTCTTC
TRBV28	TRBJ1-1	13	.	.	CASSPSKNTEAFF	TGTGCCAGCAGCCCATCTAAGAACACTGAAGCTTTCTTT
TRBV5-1	TRBJ1-6	14	.	.	CASSLDGLDSPLHF	TGCGCCAGCAGCTTGGACGGTCTCGATTCACCCCTCCACTTT
TRBV5-6	TRBJ1-2	14	.	.	CASSLPGANYGYTF	TGTGCCAGCAGCTTGCCAGGGGCTAACTATGGCTACACCTTC
TRBV7-2	TRBJ2-1	14	.	.	CASSLVGGYNEQFF	TGTGCCAGCAGCTTAGTGGGGGGCTACAATGAGCAGTTCTTC
TRBV7-3	TRBJ2-3	14	.	TRBD2	CASSFTSGRDTQYF	TGTGCCAGCAGCTTTACTAGCGGGAGGGATACGCAGTATTTT
TRBV3-1/TRBV3-2	TRBJ2-6	16	.	.	CASSQDTGSGANVLTF	TGTGCCAGCAGCCAAGATACGGGGTCTGGGGCCAACGTCCTGACTTTC
TRBV7-8	TRBJ1-5	13	.	.	CASSLDGNQPQHF	TGTGCCAGCAGCTTAGACGGGAATCAGCCCCAGCATTTT
TRBV7-9	TRBJ1-1	14	.	TRBD1	CASSSDLTGTEAFF	TGTGCCAGCAGCTCAGACCTGACAGGGACTGAAGCTTTCTTT
TRBV5-1	TRBJ1-2	14	.	.	CASSERQVNYGYTF	TGCGCCAGCAGCGAAAGACAGGTTAACTATGGCTACACCTTC
TRBV25-1	TRBJ1-5	14	.	.	CASSDRASNQPQHF	TGTGCCAGCAGTGACAGGGCCAGCAATCAGCCCCAGCATTTT
TRBV10-3	TRBJ2-2	14	.	.	CAISELARTGELFF	TGTGCCATCAGTGAGTTGGCACGCACCGGGGAGCTGTTTTTT
TRBV7-7	TRBJ2-1	14	.	.	CASSPAGNHNEQFF	TGTGCCAGCAGCCCAGCCGGGAACCACAATGAGCAGTTCTTC
TRBV7-9	TRBJ1-3	13	.	.	CASSFVERDTIYF	TGTGCCAGCAGCTTCGTAGAACGGGACACCATATATTTT
TRBV7-6	TRBJ2-2	14	.	.	CASSWGRGTGELFF	TGTGCCAGCAGCTGGGGCAGGGGCACCGGGGAGCTGTTTTTT
TRBV30	TRBJ1-5	15	.	.	CAWSPGGYSNQPQHF	TGTGCCTGGAGCCCCGGGGGATATAGCAATCAGCCCCAGCATTTT
TRBV19	TRBJ2-3	17	.	TRBD1	CASSPPGQGASTDTQYF	TGTGCCAGTAGTCCTCCCGGACAGGGGGCTAGCACAGATACGCAGTATTTT
TRBV18	TRBJ2-7	14	once	TRBD1	CASSAGQGSYEQYF	TGTGCCAGCTCAGCGGGACAGGGGAGTTACGAGCAGTACTTC
TRBV19	TRBJ1-2	15	.	TRBD1	CASSSGTGDNYGYTF	TGTGCCAGTTCTAGTGGGACAGGGGACAACTATGGCTACACCTTC
TRBV7-2	TRBJ2-5	19	.	TRBD2	CASSLDGTSGTGQGETQYF	TGTGCCAGCAGCTTAGATGGGACTAGCGGAACAGGCCAGGGAGAGACCCAGTACTTC
TRBV10-3	TRBJ1-1	15	.	.	CAISGSYKAGDGAFF	TGTGCCATCAGTGGTTCCTATAAAGCGGGGGACGGAGCTTTCTTT
TRBV29-1	TRBJ1-1	13	once	.	CSVSRGKDTEAFF	TGCAGCGTCTCACGGGGGAAGGACACTGAAGCTTTCTTT
TRBV2	TRBJ2-3	14	.	.	CASQHGSTADTQYF	TGTGCCAGCCAGCACGGATCGACAGCCGATACGCAGTATTTT
TRBV11-2	TRBJ1-3	16	.	.	CASSYPSAGDRDTIYF	TGTGCCAGCAGCTACCCCTCGGCAGGGGACCGGGACACCATATATTTT
TRBV20-1	TRBJ2-3	15	.	.	CSASPQGFSTDTQYF	TGCAGTGCTAGTCCCCAGGGGTTTAGCACAGATACGCAGTATTTT
TRBV2	TRBJ1-5	13	.	.	CASSEFRDQPQHF	TGTGCCAGCAGTGAGTTCCGGGATCAGCCCCAGCATTTT
TRBV30	TRBJ1-1	13	once	.	CAWSVQVNTEAFF	TGTGCCTGGAGTGTACAGGTAAACACTGAAGCTTTCTTT
TRBV28	TRBJ1-4	14	once	.	CASSLSRLNQKLFF	TGTGCCAGCAGTTTAAGCCGCCTAAATCAAAAACTGTTTTTT
TRBV6-5	TRBJ2-3	13	.	.	CASRESGTDTQYF	TGTGCCAGCAGGGAGTCAGGCACAGATACGCAGTATTTT
TRBV6-1	TRBJ1-4	16	few	TRBD1	CASSEAWGQGNEKLFF	TGTGCCAGCAGTGAAGCGTGGGGACAGGGTAATGAAAAACTGTTTTTT
TRBV28	TRBJ1-5	14	once	.	CASVYSGENQPQHF	TGTGCCAGCGTATACTCCGGGGAAAATCAGCCCCAGCATTTT
TRBV19	TRBJ1-6	13	.	.	CASSTGVNSPLHF	TGTGCCAGTAGTACAGGTGTCAATTCACCCCTCCACTTT
TRBV5-8	TRBJ1-1	14	.	TRBD1	CASSQQGIGTEAFF	TGTGCCAGCAGCCAACAGGGGATTGGCACTGAAGCTTTCTTT
TRBV2	TRBJ2-1	16	.	TRBD2	CASSEFSGRPGNEQFF	TGTGCCAGCAGTGAATTTAGCGGGAGGCCAGGCAATGAGCAGTTCTTC
TRBV5-5	TRBJ1-2	17	once	TRBD1	CASSQTGTVPRRHGYTF	TGTGCCAGCAGCCAGACCGGGACAGTACCGAGACGACATGGCTACACCTTC
TRBV28	TRBJ2-7	15	.	.	CASRPPTGLSYEQYF	TGTGCCAGCAGACCCCCCACAGGATTGTCCTACGAGCAGTACTTC
TRBV9	TRBJ1-4	15	.	.	CASSVGPDYGEKLFF	TGTGCCAGCAGCGTCGGGCCCGACTACGGTGAAAAACTGTTTTTT
TRBV6-6	TRBJ2-7	16	.	TRBD1	CASSGAGTGATYEQYF	TGTGCCAGCAGTGGCGCCGGGACAGGGGCCACTTACGAGCAGTACTTC
TRBV29-1	TRBJ2-1	15	.	.	CSVLGDKSSYNEQFF	TGCAGCGTTCTCGGGGATAAGAGCTCCTACAATGAGCAGTTCTTC
TRBV5-6	TRBJ2-7	14	.	TRBD2	CASSLREVSYEQYF	TGTGCCAGCAGCTTGCGGGAGGTATCCTACGAGCAGTACTTC
TRBV5-1	TRBJ1-5	15	once	.	CASSLEGGSNQPQHF	TGCGCCAGCAGCTTGGAAGGGGGTAGCAATCAGCCCCAGCATTTT